The 12 T cell receptor beta chains presented below share a single source sample, sequenced in a study of CD8+ T cells in alopecia areata. Once RNA had been extracted, it was reverse transcribed into cDNA to act as the sequencing template. Profiling relied on immunoSEQ multiplex PCR, and the TCRdb table lists in-frame clones only, not all of them. This table has hundreds of thousands of clones, more than 60% appearing once. The treatment: oral pan-JAK inhibitor, 5-10 mg twice daily. Here the sequenced sample was CD4+ T cells sorted from blood, taken at approximately week 44, from a patient treated with tofacitinib. The receptors stem from a human donor with alopecia areata.

This chain joins TRBV10-3 and TRBJ2-3; 9 bases fit TRBD2. V lost 6 bases and J lost 2; bases outside the gene matches: 6. This CDR3 has 15 residues. In germline, CDR1 is ENHRY, CDR2 SYGVKD. CDR3 DNA: TGTGCCATCAGGGGTAGCGGGGGCCCCACAGATACGCAGTATTTT. This sequence encodes CAIRGSGGPTDTQYF.

The chain has TRBV2 and TRBJ2-3; 7 bases map to TRBD2. Unmatched junction bases numbered 13, after V lost 7 bases and J lost 3 bases. The CDR3 extends over 16 amino acids. CDR1 and CDR2 from the germline V gene are SNHLY and FYNNEI. CDR3 amino acids: CASTWGELASTDTQYF. The CDR3 coding sequence is TGTGCCAGCACCTGGGGCGAACTAGCGTCGACAGATACGCAGTATTTT.

This chain joins TRBV29-1 and TRBJ1-1; perhaps TRBD1 as D (6 bases). CDR1 is SQVTM, CDR2 ANQGSEA, per germline. Deletions cut 6 bases from V and 4 bases from J, with 18 bases between. The CDR3 totals 14 residues. CDR3 amino acids: CSVAPGGGGTEAFF. The CDR3 nucleotides read TGCAGCGTCGCCCCCGGGGGCGGCGGCACTGAAGCTTTCTTT.

J is TRBJ1-2 and V is TRBV6-1; D is uncertain. The CDR3 runs to 15 residues. V was shortened by 7 bases and J by 0 bases, with 15 bases between the two germline ends. Germline CDR1 and CDR2: MNHNS and SASEGT. The CDR3 DNA sequence: TGTGCCAGCACCGATCGAAGAGGAGCTAACTATGGCTACACCTTC. Translation gives CASTDRRGANYGYTF.

The chain employs TRBV7-2 and TRBJ1-1, with 7 bases lining up with TRBD1. In germline, CDR1 is SGHTA, CDR2 FQGNSA. There are 14 residues in the CDR3. Trimming cost V 5 bases and J 10 bases; bases outside gene matches: 13. The CDR3: CASSPEGASRRAFF. The CDR3 DNA sequence: TGTGCCAGCAGCCCTGAGGGGGCATCGCGGCGAGCTTTCTTT. The entire variable domain, with the rest obtained from reference TRBV7-2 and TRBJ1-1, is as follows: GAGVSQSPSNKVTEKGKDVELRCDPISGHTALYWYRQSLGQGLEFLIYFQGNSAPDKSGLPSDRFSAERTGGSVSTLTIQRTQQEDSAVYLCASSPEGASRRAFFGQGTRLTVV.

This clone was observed a few times. The chain uses TRBV29-1 and TRBJ1-2; TRBD1 aligns across 8 bases. This CDR3 contains 15 residues. CDR1 and CDR2 (germline): SQVTM, ANQGSEA. V gave up 5 bases and J gave up 1 base; unmatched junction bases: 9. The CDR3 reads CSVTAGQAYNYGYTF. CDR3 bases: TGCAGCGTTACTGCGGGACAGGCGTATAACTATGGCTACACCTTC.

This clone was recorded once. The chain carries TRBV2 and TRBJ1-1; tentative D call: TRBD1 (6 bases). The germline gives CDR1 SNHLY, CDR2 FYNNEI. V lost 6 bases, J lost 7 bases, and 9 bases lay in between. There are 11 residues in the CDR3. The CDR3 DNA reads TGTGCCAGCAGAGAACAGGGTGAAGCTTTCTTT. Translating it yields CASREQGEAFF.

The chain has TRBV2 and TRBJ2-5; D not certain. This CDR3 spans 13 amino acids. Trimming removed 4 bases at V and 5 bases at J, with 11 bases between. CDR1 is SNHLY, CDR2 FYNNEI, per germline. As DNA, the CDR3 is TGTGCCAGCAGTGCAACGGCCCAGGAGACCCAGTACTTC. This sequence encodes CASSATAQETQYF.

This chain joins TRBV4-2 and TRBJ2-1; 11 nucleotides agree with TRBD1. The CDR3 runs to 15 residues. Germline CDR1 and CDR2: LGHNA and YNFKEQ. The ends lost 4 bases at V and 8 bases at J; junction bases unmatched: 7. The CDR3 bases are TGTGCCAGCAGCCCCGGGACAGGGGGTGAGTATGAGCAGTTCTTC. This encodes CASSPGTGGEYEQFF.

This chain uses TRBV19 with TRBJ1-2; D is perhaps TRBD1 (6 bases). The CDR3 length is 13 residues. Germline CDR1 and CDR2: LNHDA and SQIVND (reference sequence). V was trimmed by 7 bases and J by 0 bases, leaving 9 bases between them. CDR3 nucleotides: TGTGCCAGTAAGGACAGCTCTAACTATGGCTACACCTTC. Amino acids: CASKDSSNYGYTF. The full variable domain, with the rest looked up from reference TRBV19 and TRBJ1-2, is DGGITQSPKYLFRKEGQNVTLSCEQNLNHDAMYWYRQDPGQGLRLIYYSQIVNDFQKGDIAEGYSVSREKKESFPLTVTSAQKNPTAFYLCASKDSSNYGYTFGSGTRLTVV.

The chain recombines TRBV6-1 with TRBJ2-7, with a weak D call TRBD2 (6 bases). The ends were cut back, 4 bases at V and 3 bases at J, with 13 bases in the middle. Looked up from germline, CDR1 is MNHNS and CDR2 is SASEGT. This CDR3 is built from 14 residues. The CDR3 nucleotides are TGTGCCAGCAGTGTGGGGACTGCCAACTACGAGCAGTACTTC. It is translated as CASSVGTANYEQYF.

This chain joins TRBV11-2 and TRBJ2-1, with 7 bases aligning to TRBD1. The CDR3 extends over 14 amino acids. Trimming cost V 1 base and J 5 bases; bases outside gene matches: 2. Looked up from germline, CDR1 is SGHAT and CDR2 is FQNNGV. As DNA, the CDR3 is TGTGCCAGCAGCTTAGTACAGGGGAACAATGAGCAGTTCTTC. This encodes CASSLVQGNNEQFF.